The clone carrying this T cell receptor (beta chain) occurred a few times. What it binds is not known. The J segment lost 2 bases and the V segment lost 2 bases, leaving 5 bases of the junction unmatched. CDR1 is SGHVS, CDR2 FNYEAQ, per germline. The CDR3 is 16 amino acids. This entry belongs to a study of T cell repertoires in cytomegalovirus infection. Turning to the study itself: Public signatures in TCR beta pointed to CMV infection and matching HLA type. Overall study results and limits: Dominating the ex vivo response were TCR beta clonotypes that were CMV-specific and HLA-C-restricted. Carriers of CMV and the relevant HLA type were discriminated by public TCR beta frequency.

TCRdb redid the calling of the reads with MiXCR, one entry per CDR3 protein. The sample carries around 450,000 distinct CDR3 sequences, approximately 33% recorded once. The clonotype originates from a human donor in good health (CMV status not recorded). Some clones in this sample may be carry-over from other donors' samples. The sequencing input was PBMCs. V is TRBV7-6 and J is TRBJ2-1, with 8 bases aligning to TRBD2. This chain's CDR3 is CASSLRAGGPYNEQFF. The CDR3 DNA reads as TGTGCCAGCAGCTTAAGGGCGGGGGGTCCCTACAATGAGCAGTTCTTC.